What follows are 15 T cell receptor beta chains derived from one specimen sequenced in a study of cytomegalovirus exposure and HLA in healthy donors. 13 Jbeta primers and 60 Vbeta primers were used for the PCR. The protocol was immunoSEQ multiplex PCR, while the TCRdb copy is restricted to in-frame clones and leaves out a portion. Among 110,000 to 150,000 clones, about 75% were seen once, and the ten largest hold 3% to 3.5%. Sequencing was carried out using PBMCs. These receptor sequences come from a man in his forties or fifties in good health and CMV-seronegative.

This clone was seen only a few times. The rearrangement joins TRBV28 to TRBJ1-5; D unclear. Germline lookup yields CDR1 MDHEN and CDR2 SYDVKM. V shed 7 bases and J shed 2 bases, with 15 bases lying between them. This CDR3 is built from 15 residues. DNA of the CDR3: TGTGCCAGCATCCGAGGAGGGCTGGGCAATCAGCCCCAGCATTTT. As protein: CASIRGGLGNQPQHF.

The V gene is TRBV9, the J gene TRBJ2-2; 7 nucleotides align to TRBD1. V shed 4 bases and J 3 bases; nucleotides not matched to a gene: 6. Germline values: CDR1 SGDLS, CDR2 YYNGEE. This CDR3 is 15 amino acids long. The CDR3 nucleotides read TGTGCCAGCAGCCCGAGGACAGGAGACACCGGGGAGCTGTTTTTT. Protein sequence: CASSPRTGDTGELFF.

The CDR3 protein is CASTSGGHTNEKLFF. The CDR3 nucleotides read TGTGCCAGCACGAGCGGTGGCCATACTAATGAAAAACTGTTTTTT. The gene calls are TRBV6-1 and TRBJ1-4; D not certain. Germline V CDR1 and CDR2: MNHNS, SASEGT. The CDR3 runs to 15 residues. V lost 7 bases and J 2 bases, leaving 14 bases between the germline ends.

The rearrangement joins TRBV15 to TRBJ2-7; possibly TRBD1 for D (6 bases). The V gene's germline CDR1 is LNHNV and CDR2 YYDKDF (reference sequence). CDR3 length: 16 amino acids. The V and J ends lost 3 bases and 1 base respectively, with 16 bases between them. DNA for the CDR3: TGTGCCACCAGCAGTGACATAGGGGGTCCTTCCTACGAGCAGTACTTC. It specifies CATSSDIGGPSYEQYF.

CDR3 loop: CASSGGYGYTF. CDR3 DNA: TGTGCCAGCAGCGGGGGCTATGGCTACACCTTC. This chain uses TRBV6-6 with TRBJ1-2; maybe TRBD1 (5 bases). This CDR3 is 11 amino acids long. Trimming left V 6 bases short and J 4 bases short, with 6 bases between. CDR1 is MNHNY and CDR2 is SVGAGI in the germline V gene (reference sequence).

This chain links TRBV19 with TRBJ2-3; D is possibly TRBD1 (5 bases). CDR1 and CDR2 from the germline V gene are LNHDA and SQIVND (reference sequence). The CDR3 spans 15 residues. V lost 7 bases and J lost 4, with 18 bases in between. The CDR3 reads CASKIRGTPPDTQYF. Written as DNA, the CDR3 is TGTGCCAGTAAAATTAGGGGTACCCCACCAGATACGCAGTATTTT.

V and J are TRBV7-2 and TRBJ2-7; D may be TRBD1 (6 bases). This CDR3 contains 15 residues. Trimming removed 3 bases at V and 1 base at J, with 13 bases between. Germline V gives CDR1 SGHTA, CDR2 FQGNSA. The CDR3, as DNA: TGTGCCAGCAGCTTGAACTTTAGGGGGTCCTACGAGCAGTACTTC. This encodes CASSLNFRGSYEQYF.

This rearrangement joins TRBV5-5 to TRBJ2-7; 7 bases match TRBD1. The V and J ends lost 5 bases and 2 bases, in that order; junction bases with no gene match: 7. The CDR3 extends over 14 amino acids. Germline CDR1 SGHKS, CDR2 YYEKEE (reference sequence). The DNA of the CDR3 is TGTGCCAGCAGTTCGACCGGGACAGCCTACGAGCAGTACTTC. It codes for CASSSTGTAYEQYF.

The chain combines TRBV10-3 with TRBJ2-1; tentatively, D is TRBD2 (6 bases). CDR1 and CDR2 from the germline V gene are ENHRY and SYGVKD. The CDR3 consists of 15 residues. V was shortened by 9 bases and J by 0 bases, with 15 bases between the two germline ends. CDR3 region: CAIWGGDASYNEQFF. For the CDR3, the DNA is TGTGCCATATGGGGAGGCGATGCCTCCTACAATGAGCAGTTCTTC.

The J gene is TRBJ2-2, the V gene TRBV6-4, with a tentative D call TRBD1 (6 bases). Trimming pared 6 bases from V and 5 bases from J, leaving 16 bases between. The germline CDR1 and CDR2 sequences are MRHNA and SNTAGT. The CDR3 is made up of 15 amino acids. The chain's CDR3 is CASRQQGRGTGELFF. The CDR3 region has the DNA TGTGCCAGCAGACAACAGGGAAGGGGAACCGGGGAGCTGTTTTTT.

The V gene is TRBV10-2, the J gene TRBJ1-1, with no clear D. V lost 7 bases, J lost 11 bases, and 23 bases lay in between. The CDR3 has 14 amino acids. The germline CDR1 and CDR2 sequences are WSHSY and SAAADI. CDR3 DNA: TGCGCCAGCACTCCCGGCTCAACGGGATGGAACGCTTTCTTT. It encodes CASTPGSTGWNAFF.

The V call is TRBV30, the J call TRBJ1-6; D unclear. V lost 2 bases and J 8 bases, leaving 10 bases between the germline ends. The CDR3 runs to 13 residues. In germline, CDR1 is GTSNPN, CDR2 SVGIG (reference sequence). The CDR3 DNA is TGTGCCTGGAGTTTTGGGCCTTATTCACCCCTCCACTTT. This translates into CAWSFGPYSPLHF.

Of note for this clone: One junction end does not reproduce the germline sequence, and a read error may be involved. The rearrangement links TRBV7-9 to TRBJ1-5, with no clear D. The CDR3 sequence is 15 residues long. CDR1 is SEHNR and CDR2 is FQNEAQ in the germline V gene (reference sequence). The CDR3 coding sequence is TGTTCCAGCAGCCTAGATTTCTCTGGCAATCAGCCCCAGCATTTT. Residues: CSSSLDFSGNQPQHF.

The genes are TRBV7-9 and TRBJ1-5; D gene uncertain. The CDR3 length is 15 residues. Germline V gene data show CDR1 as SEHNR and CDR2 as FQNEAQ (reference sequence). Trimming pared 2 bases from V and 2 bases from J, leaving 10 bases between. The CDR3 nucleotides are TGTGCCAGCAGCTTAACTCGGGGTGGCAATCAGCCCCAGCATTTT. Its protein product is CASSLTRGGNQPQHF.

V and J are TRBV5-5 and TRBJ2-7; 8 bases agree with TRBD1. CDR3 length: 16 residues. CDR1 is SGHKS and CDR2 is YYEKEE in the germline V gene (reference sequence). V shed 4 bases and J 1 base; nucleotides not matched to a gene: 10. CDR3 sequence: CASSKFGQGSSYEQYF. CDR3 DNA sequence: TGTGCCAGCAGCAAATTCGGACAGGGATCGTCCTACGAGCAGTACTTC. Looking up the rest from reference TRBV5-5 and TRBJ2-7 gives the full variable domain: DAGVTQSPTHLIKTRGQQVTLRCSPISGHKSVSWYQQVLGQGPQFIFQYYEKEERGRGNFPDRFSARQFPNYSSELNVNALLLGDSALYLCASSKFGQGSSYEQYFGPGTRLTVT.